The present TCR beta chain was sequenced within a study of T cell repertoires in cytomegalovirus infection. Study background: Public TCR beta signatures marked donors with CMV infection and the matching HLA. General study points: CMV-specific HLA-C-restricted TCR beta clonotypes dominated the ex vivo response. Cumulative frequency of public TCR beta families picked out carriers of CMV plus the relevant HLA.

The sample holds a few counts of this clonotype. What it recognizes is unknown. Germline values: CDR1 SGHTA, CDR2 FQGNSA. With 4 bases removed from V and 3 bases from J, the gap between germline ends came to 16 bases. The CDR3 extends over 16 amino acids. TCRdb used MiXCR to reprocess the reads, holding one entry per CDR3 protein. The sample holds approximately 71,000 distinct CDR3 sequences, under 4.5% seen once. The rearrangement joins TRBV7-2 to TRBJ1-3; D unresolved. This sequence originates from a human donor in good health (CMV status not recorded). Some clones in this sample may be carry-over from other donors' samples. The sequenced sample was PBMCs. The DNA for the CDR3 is TGTGCCAGCAGCTATTGGCCACGAATGGGTGGAAACACCATATATTTT. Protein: CASSYWPRMGGNTIYF.